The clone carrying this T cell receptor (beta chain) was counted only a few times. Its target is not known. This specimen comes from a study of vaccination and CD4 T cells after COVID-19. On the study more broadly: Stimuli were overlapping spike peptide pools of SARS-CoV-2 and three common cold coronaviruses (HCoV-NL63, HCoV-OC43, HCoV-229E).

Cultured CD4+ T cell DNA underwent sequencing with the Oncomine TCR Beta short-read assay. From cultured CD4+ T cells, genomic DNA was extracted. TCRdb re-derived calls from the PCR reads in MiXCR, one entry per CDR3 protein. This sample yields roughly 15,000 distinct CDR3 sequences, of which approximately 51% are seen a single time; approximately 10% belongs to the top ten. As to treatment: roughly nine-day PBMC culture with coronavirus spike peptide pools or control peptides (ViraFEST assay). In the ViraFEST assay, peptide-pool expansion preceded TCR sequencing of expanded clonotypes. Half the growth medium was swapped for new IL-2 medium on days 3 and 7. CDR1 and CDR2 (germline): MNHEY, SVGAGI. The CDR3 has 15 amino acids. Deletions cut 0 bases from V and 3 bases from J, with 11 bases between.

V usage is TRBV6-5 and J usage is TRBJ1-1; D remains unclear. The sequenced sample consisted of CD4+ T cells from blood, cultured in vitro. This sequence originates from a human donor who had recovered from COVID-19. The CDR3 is CASSYSPDGYTEAFF. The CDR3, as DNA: TGTGCCAGCAGTTACTCGCCCGACGGATACACTGAAGCTTTCTTT.